This TCR beta chain stems from a study of blood T cell repertoires in COVID-19. Germline CDR1 is SGHTS and CDR2 is YDEGEE. The V gene end was trimmed by 4 bases and the J gene end by 1 base; junction bases not matched to a gene: 9. The CDR3 contains 17 residues. Clones were read by immunoSEQ multiplex PCR, and TCRdb kept only the in-frame ones, dropping some. Counted here are about 270,000 clones, more than 70% occurring once; the ten biggest clones make up 2.5% to 3.5%. The chain uses TRBV5-8 and TRBJ2-2, with 8 bases fitting TRBD1. Sequencing input: peripheral blood. The clonotype originates from a woman aged 18-35 years with acute or convalescent COVID-19. The CDR3 DNA is TGTGCCAGCAGCCGGACGTATGGGACAGGGAACACCGGGGAGCTGTTTTTT. Translated, it gives CASSRTYGTGNTGELFF.